This T cell receptor (beta chain) stems from a study of OX40 agonist ivuxolimab in advanced cancers. V was pared by 0 bases and J by 1 base, with 5 bases of the junction left unmatched. The CDR3 is 16 residues long. Per germline, CDR1 SGDLS and CDR2 YYNGEE. Notes on the study in general: Blood T cells, both CD4+ and CD8+, expanded clonally by week 6 at 0.1 to 3.0 mg/kg.

Turning to this clone: Its target is unknown.

Only in-frame clones appear in the TCRdb table, and some are missing; sequencing was by immunoSEQ multiplex PCR. Of fewer than 25,000 clones in the sample, around four fifths are singletons; the top ten hold around a third. The specimen was CD4+ or CD8+ T cells sorted from blood, collected in a trial of the OX40 agonist ivuxolimab. The sequence derives from an adult with an advanced solid tumor such as melanoma, head and neck, liver or kidney cancer. V gene TRBV9 combines with J gene TRBJ2-3, with 7 bases fitting TRBD2. The CDR3 region has the DNA TGTGCCAGCAGCGTAGGGGGAGGGTCGGGCACAGATACGCAGTATTTT. It encodes CASSVGGGSGTDTQYF.